This T cell receptor (beta chain) was identified during a study of shared clonotypes between healthy human individuals. General study points: Some naive CD4 clonotypes, 4.5% to 5.5%, turned up in common across a handful of donors. A reduction in generation probabilities was seen for non-shared clonotypes relative to those shared by all four donors.

Those who donated were healthy HIV-negative adults, with no recent acute infections or vaccinations reported. With respect to this clone: Its matching antigen is unknown.

The data were produced by immunoSEQ multiplex PCR, yet TCRdb's version contains in-frame clones alone and is incomplete. The table has about 960,000 clones, 76% seen once. Germline V gives CDR1 LNHDA, CDR2 SQIVND (reference sequence). This CDR3 has 11 amino acids. V lost 5 bases and J lost 6, with 7 bases in between. J is TRBJ1-1 and V is TRBV19, with D unresolved. Source material: memory CD4+ T cells sorted from blood. Subset specified: CD45RA-negative fraction. The sequence derives from a man aged 18 to 29 in good health. The CDR3 here is CASSSPAEAFF. The CDR3 nucleotides are TGTGCCAGTAGTTCTCCCGCTGAAGCTTTCTTT.